The sequence of this T cell receptor (beta chain) was determined in a study of cytomegalovirus exposure and HLA in healthy donors. Between the trimmed V and J ends, which lost 4 bases and 4 bases, there was a span of 11 bases. Germline CDR1 SGHDN, CDR2 FVKESK. This CDR3 region has 14 residues. As regards this clone: Its cognate antigen is unknown.

PCR used 60 Vbeta primers and 13 Jbeta primers. TCRdb's table, derived via immunoSEQ multiplex PCR, lists solely in-frame clones and lacks some. The table records 200,000 to 250,000 clones, approximately 78% of them present only once. General study points: According to the study, around 160 TCR beta chains were cytomegalovirus-associated. A missense variant in DCLRE1C was later tied to TCR beta V- and J-gene trimming. In an earlier analysis, in fewer than 700 donors, most V segments appeared productive either ~87% or ~30% of the time.

V usage is TRBV14 and J usage is TRBJ2-1; D is ambiguous. The sequence derives from a man aged 30 to 39 in good health and CMV-seronegative. The sample was PBMCs. CDR3 in amino acids: CASSLTNNYNEQFF. CDR3 DNA: TGTGCCAGCAGCCTAACTAACAATTACAATGAGCAGTTCTTC.